Following are 20 T cell receptor beta chains from one sample sequenced in a study of graft-versus-host responses after intestinal transplantation. Profiling relied on immunoSEQ multiplex PCR, and the TCRdb table lists in-frame clones only, not all of them. The sample shows about 98,000 clones, roughly 88% of them seen only once. The sample was PBMCs, taken 255 days after intestinal transplant. Receptors were obtained from a human patient who received an intestinal transplant, so some T cells may come from the graft donor.

The chain couples TRBV15 to TRBJ1-5; no firm D call. V lost 1 base and J 8 bases, leaving 18 bases between the germline ends. The CDR3 contains 16 residues. The germline gives CDR1 LNHNV, CDR2 YYDKDF (reference sequence). The CDR3 loop is CATSRVAESSSEPQHF. The DNA for the CDR3 is TGTGCCACCAGCAGAGTCGCAGAAAGCTCATCGGAGCCCCAGCATTTT.

The chain combines TRBV6-1 with TRBJ2-2, with D unclear. Germline V gives CDR1 MNHNS, CDR2 SASEGT. The germline V and J ends were trimmed by 2 bases and 2 bases, with 12 bases remaining between them. The CDR3 is made up of 16 amino acids. This chain's CDR3 is CASSEMAGRNTGELFF. The CDR3 DNA follows: TGTGCCAGCAGTGAAATGGCAGGACGTAACACCGGGGAGCTGTTTTTT.

The chain couples TRBV28 to TRBJ2-7; 8 bases line up with TRBD1. The CDR3 is made up of 20 amino acids. CDR1 and CDR2 from the germline V gene are MDHEN and SYDVKM. The ends lost 3 bases at V and 2 bases at J; junction bases unmatched: 21. The DNA of the CDR3 is TGTGCCAGCAGTTTGGGGGTCGTGGGACAGGCGATGAGGGCGACCTACGAGCAGTACTTC. As protein: CASSLGVVGQAMRATYEQYF.

The chain recombines TRBV7-2 with TRBJ1-1; TRBD1 might be the D (6 bases). The CDR3 totals 17 residues. V was shortened by 2 bases and J by 1 base, with 17 bases between the two germline ends. CDR1 and CDR2 from the germline V gene are SGHTA and FQGNSA. Here the CDR3 DNA reads TGTGCCAGCAGCTTAAGGGTTAGGCAGGGGCCGAACACTGAAGCTTTCTTT. Translating gives CASSLRVRQGPNTEAFF.

The chain uses TRBV6-1 and TRBJ2-1, with TRBD1 as a possible D gene (5 bases). CDR3 length: 15 amino acids. The germline V gene encodes CDR1 MNHNS and CDR2 SASEGT. The ends were cut back, 6 bases at V and 0 bases at J, with 12 bases in the middle. The CDR3 reads CASSLGVSSYNEQFF. The CDR3 bases are TGTGCCAGCAGCCTAGGGGTAAGCTCCTACAATGAGCAGTTCTTC.

The V call is TRBV6-5, the J call TRBJ1-5; D call uncertain. The germline V gene encodes CDR1 MNHEY and CDR2 SVGAGI. The germline V and J ends were trimmed by 7 bases and 4 bases, with 8 bases remaining between them. This CDR3 region has 12 residues. The CDR3 loop reads CASKAGNQPQHF. The CDR3 region has the DNA TGTGCCAGCAAGGCGGGAAATCAGCCCCAGCATTTT.

This chain joins TRBV27 and TRBJ1-6, with a weak D call TRBD1 (6 bases). Trimming cost V 0 bases and J 8 bases, with 11 bases left between them. Germline loops: CDR1 MNHEY, CDR2 SMNVEV (reference sequence). CDR3 length equals 15 residues. The CDR3: CASSLSGDIHSPLHF. The CDR3 DNA follows: TGTGCCAGCAGTTTATCGGGGGACATACATTCACCCCTCCACTTT.

This chain uses TRBV6-1 with TRBJ2-5, with D unclear. The V gene's germline CDR1 is MNHNS and CDR2 SASEGT. The ends were cut back, 2 bases at V and 2 bases at J, with 0 bases in the middle. The CDR3 totals 11 residues. Here the CDR3 reads CASSEQETQYF. CDR3 sequence (DNA): TGTGCCAGCAGTGAACAAGAGACCCAGTACTTC.

V is TRBV5-6 and J is TRBJ1-6, with 10 bases identical to TRBD1. V was pared by 4 bases and J by 8 bases, with 15 bases of the junction left unmatched. Germline-derived CDR1 and CDR2 are SGHDT and YYEEEE. CDR3 length equals 18 residues. CDR3 sequence: CASSTRDRGNSADSPLHF. Written as DNA, the CDR3 is TGTGCCAGCAGCACCCGGGACAGGGGTAACTCTGCGGATTCACCCCTCCACTTT.

This rearrangement joins TRBV10-1 to TRBJ1-1; TRBD1 matches 8 bases. The ends lost 5 bases at V and 1 base at J; junction bases unmatched: 6. The CDR3 sequence is 15 residues long. CDR1 is WNHNN, CDR2 SYGVQD, per germline (reference sequence). CDR3 sequence reads: CASSLPGTGNTEAFF. The CDR3 nucleotides are TGCGCCAGCAGTCTCCCCGGGACAGGGAACACTGAAGCTTTCTTT.

The chain is built from TRBV29-1 and TRBJ1-2; D perhaps matches TRBD1 (5 bases). V dropped 7 bases and J dropped 4 bases, with 13 bases sitting between them. This CDR3 contains 12 residues. Germline CDR1 SQVTM, CDR2 ANQGSEA. In DNA, the CDR3 is TGCAGCGCCGACGGGGGTCCCTATGGCTACACCTTC. Its translation is CSADGGPYGYTF.

The chain employs TRBV5-6 and TRBJ2-7, with 7 bases fitting TRBD2. Germline V gene lookup returns CDR1 SGHDT and CDR2 YYEEEE. The CDR3 has 15 residues. V gave up 2 bases and J gave up 2 bases; unmatched junction bases: 7. CDR3 loop: CASSFFLAETYEQYF. DNA of the CDR3: TGTGCCAGCAGCTTCTTCCTAGCGGAGACCTACGAGCAGTACTTC. Supplemented by reference TRBV5-6 and TRBJ2-7, the full variable domain reads DAGVTQSPTHLIKTRGQQVTLRCSPKSGHDTVSWYQQALGQGPQFIFQYYEEEERQRGNFPDRFSGHQFPNYSSELNVNALLLGDSALYLCASSFFLAETYEQYFGPGTRLTVT.

This chain connects TRBV29-1 to TRBJ1-2; D gene uncertain. V was pared by 0 bases and J by 6 bases, with 11 bases between. Germline loops: CDR1 SQVTM, CDR2 ANQGSEA. The CDR3 contains 13 residues. The CDR3 loop is CSVEDRRPDGYTF. The CDR3 DNA reads TGCAGCGTTGAAGATAGGCGTCCTGATGGCTACACCTTC. The full variable domain, its missing parts supplied by reference TRBV29-1 and TRBJ1-2, is SAVISQKPSRDICQRGTSLTIQCQVDSQVTMMFWYRQQPGQSLTLIATANQGSEATYESGFVIDKFPISRPNLTFSTLTVSNMSPEDSSIYLCSVEDRRPDGYTFGSGTRLTVV.

The chain has TRBV28 and TRBJ2-3; no clear D gene. Germline V gene sequence: CDR1 MDHEN, CDR2 SYDVKM. The CDR3 consists of 14 residues. The V end lost 2 bases, the J end lost 2 bases, and 8 bases lay between the germline ends. The CDR3 bases are TGTGCCAGCAGTTTAGTAGGGTCCACAGATACGCAGTATTTT. This sequence encodes CASSLVGSTDTQYF.

The chain recombines TRBV7-6 with TRBJ1-5; D ambiguous. The V and J ends lost 6 bases and 4 bases respectively, with 16 bases between them. Looked up from germline, CDR1 is SGHVS and CDR2 is FNYEAQ. The CDR3 is 15 residues long. CDR3 sequence: CASSQMDGRNQPQHF. CDR3 DNA sequence: TGTGCCAGCAGTCAAATGGATGGGAGGAATCAGCCCCAGCATTTT.

The chain carries TRBV9 and TRBJ2-1, with a weak D call TRBD2 (6 bases). Germline V gene data show CDR1 as SGDLS and CDR2 as YYNGEE. V was cut by 0 bases and J by 7 bases, with 17 bases left in between. The CDR3 spans 16 residues. This CDR3 is CASSVAISAGPNEQFF. The CDR3 region has the DNA TGTGCCAGCAGCGTAGCCATCTCGGCGGGACCAAATGAGCAGTTCTTC. The complete variable domain, with remaining parts taken from reference TRBV9 and TRBJ2-1, reads DSGVTQTPKHLITATGQRVTLRCSPRSGDLSVYWYQQSLDQGLQFLIQYYNGEERAKGNILERFSAQQFPDLHSELNLSSLELGDSALYFCASSVAISAGPNEQFFGPGTRLTVL.

This chain links TRBV5-6 with TRBJ1-1, with D possibly TRBD1 on 6 matching bases. The CDR3 sequence is 15 residues long. Germline V CDR1 and CDR2: SGHDT, YYEEEE. V was shortened by 0 bases and J by 1 base, with 10 bases between the two germline ends. In DNA, the CDR3 is TGTGCCAGCAGCTTGGTACAGGGTGGGAACACTGAAGCTTTCTTT. Protein product: CASSLVQGGNTEAFF.

The chain couples TRBV9 to TRBJ2-3; D gene uncertain. This CDR3 has 15 amino acids. Per germline, CDR1 SGDLS and CDR2 YYNGEE. Trimming removed 0 bases from V and 5 bases from J, with 13 bases in between. This chain's CDR3 is CASSVVTRSGDTQYF. Here the CDR3 DNA reads TGTGCCAGCAGCGTAGTTACGAGGTCTGGAGATACGCAGTATTTT. The full variable domain, with the rest looked up from reference TRBV9 and TRBJ2-3, is DSGVTQTPKHLITATGQRVTLRCSPRSGDLSVYWYQQSLDQGLQFLIQYYNGEERAKGNILERFSAQQFPDLHSELNLSSLELGDSALYFCASSVVTRSGDTQYFGPGTRLTVL.

The V call is TRBV6-1, the J call TRBJ2-1; the D gene is possibly TRBD2 (5 bases). Germline V CDR1 and CDR2: MNHNS, SASEGT. V was cut by 3 bases and J by 9 bases, with 18 bases left in between. The CDR3 has 15 residues. The DNA for the CDR3 is TGTGCCAGCAGTGAGCGGCGGGTGGAAAAGGGTGAGCAGTTCTTC. Translated: CASSERRVEKGEQFF.

This clone was counted ten times or more. The chain combines TRBV6-1 with TRBJ2-7; 9 positions match TRBD2. There are 15 residues in the CDR3. Germline trimming cut 0 bases from V and 0 bases from J; bases unmatched to any gene: 0. Germline V gene lookup returns CDR1 MNHNS and CDR2 SASEGT. The CDR3 loop reads CASSEASGSSYEQYF. The CDR3 DNA reads TGTGCCAGCAGTGAAGCTAGCGGGAGCTCCTACGAGCAGTACTTC.